This is a list of T cell receptor beta chains from one sample in a study of blood T cell repertoires in COVID-19. Sequenced by immunoSEQ multiplex PCR; TCRdb stores in-frame clones only, minus some. The data show roughly 200,000 clones, 75% to 90% seen once. Source material: PBMCs or T cells enriched from blood (not recorded which). These receptors originate from a woman aged 40 to 55 with acute COVID-19. Both conserved end residues are part of each CDR3. D genes are given only for firm matches. Clone size is not always given. Where it is, it says once, few, many or a class for expanded clones.

V gene	clone size	CDR3 length	D gene	J gene	CDR3 DNA	CDR3 protein
TRBV21-1	-	18	-	TRBJ1-1	TGTGCCAGATACCAAGGGGGACAGGGGTTTTCCTTGAACACTGAAGCTTTCTTT	CARYQGGQGFSLNTEAFF
TRBV5-8	-	14	-	TRBJ1-5	TGTGCCAGCAGCTTGTTAGGGGCCCATCAGCCCCAGCATTTT	CASSLLGAHQPQHF
TRBV4-1	-	15	-	TRBJ1-3	TGCGCCAGCAGCCAAGATATGCGGGAGGGAAACACCATATATTTT	CASSQDMREGNTIYF
TRBV6-2/TRBV6-3	-	19	TRBD1	TRBJ1-5	TGTGCCAGCAGTTATTACCCTCGACAGGGGTTGTTTAGCAATCAGCCCCAGCATTTT	CASSYYPRQGLFSNQPQHF
TRBV19	once	14	-	TRBJ2-7	TGTGCCAGTAGCGGGGACACACTGACCTACGAGCAGTACTTC	CASSGDTLTYEQYF
TRBV28	-	16	TRBD1	TRBJ1-2	TGTGCCAGCAGTTTTAGGGACAGGGGGCAGGACTATGGCTACACCTTC	CASSFRDRGQDYGYTF
TRBV29-1	few	14	-	TRBJ1-3	TGCAGCGTTTCCGAACCCGGCTCTGGAAACACCATATATTTT	CSVSEPGSGNTIYF
TRBV14	-	16	TRBD1	TRBJ2-7	TGTGCCAGCAGCCCTCCTCCGGGACAGGGAACCCACGAGCAGTACTTC	CASSPPPGQGTHEQYF
TRBV29-1	once	14	-	TRBJ1-4	TGCAGCGTTGAGACCAGGGACGGGAGTGAAAAACTGTTTTTT	CSVETRDGSEKLFF
TRBV11-2	-	17	TRBD2	TRBJ2-2	TGTGCCAGCAGCCCCAGCGGGGGGAGGGCCTTTATCGGGGAGCTGTTTTTT	CASSPSGGRAFIGELFF
TRBV4-2	once	15	-	TRBJ1-2	TGTGCCAGCAGCCAAGATTGGGGGCTCGGCTATGGCTACACCTTC	CASSQDWGLGYGYTF
TRBV29-1	-	15	TRBD2	TRBJ2-3	TGCAGCGTTGAACTGACTAGCGGGTCCACAGATACGCAGTATTTT	CSVELTSGSTDTQYF
TRBV7-3	-	13	-	TRBJ2-3	TGTGCCAGCAGCTTAGGAGTGGCAGATACGCAGTATTTT	CASSLGVADTQYF
TRBV19	-	17	TRBD2	TRBJ2-5	TGTGCCAGTAGTAGCACTTTCGGGCCGGGGACTAAAGAGACCCAGTACTTC	CASSSTFGPGTKETQYF
TRBV6-6	-	15	-	TRBJ2-7	TGTGCCAGCAGTTACAGGGGAGAGGGGGCCTACGAGCAGTACTTC	CASSYRGEGAYEQYF
TRBV5-5	-	14	-	TRBJ2-2	TGTGCCAGCAGAAAGGACACAAACACCGGGGAGCTGTTTTTT	CASRKDTNTGELFF
TRBV3-1/TRBV3-2	-	15	TRBD1	TRBJ1-2	TGTGCCAGCAGCCACCCGACAGGGGGCGACTATGGCTACACCTTC	CASSHPTGGDYGYTF
TRBV30	-	17	TRBD2	TRBJ2-2	TGTGCCTGGAGTGTAAACGGGGGGGCCTCGAACACCGGGGAGCTGTTTTTT	CAWSVNGGASNTGELFF
TRBV18	-	15	TRBD1	TRBJ2-7	TGTGCCAGCTCACCCGGGACAGCTCATACAGGCGAGCAGTACTTC	CASSPGTAHTGEQYF
TRBV3-1/TRBV3-2	-	17	-	TRBJ2-5	TGTGCCAGCAGCCCTCTTAAGGGGGTGTTGGCTGGGGAGACCCAGTACTTC	CASSPLKGVLAGETQYF
TRBV2	-	13	-	TRBJ1-5	TGTGCCAGCAGTGTAATTATGTATCAGCCCCAGCATTTT	CASSVIMYQPQHF
TRBV7-2	-	15	-	TRBJ2-1	TGTGCCAGCAGCTTAGACTTCTTTGGAGCCAATGAGCAGTTCTTC	CASSLDFFGANEQFF
TRBV5-1	-	14	-	TRBJ2-5	TGCGCCAGCAGCTTGGGACAGTACCAAGAGACCCAGTACTTC	CASSLGQYQETQYF
TRBV11-2	-	17	TRBD2	TRBJ2-7	TGTGCCAGCAGCTTAACCCATTTAAGCGGGGGGAGTTACGAGCAGTACTTC	CASSLTHLSGGSYEQYF
TRBV2	-	15	TRBD1	TRBJ2-5	TGTGCCAGCAGCCCCCCGGGACAGGGGGGAGAGACCCAGTACTTC	CASSPPGQGGETQYF
TRBV1	-	13	-	TRBJ2-7	TGCACCAGCAGCTCCTACACTAGCTGCGAGCAGTACTTC	CTSSSYTSCEQYF
TRBV9	-	16	TRBD1	TRBJ2-1	TGTGCCAGCAGCGCCCGATGGACAGGGATGAACAATGAGCAGTTCTTC	CASSARWTGMNNEQFF
TRBV11-3	-	16	TRBD1	TRBJ2-1	TGTGCCAGCAGCGTCGGCACGGGACAGGGGGCTTATGAGCAGTTCTTC	CASSVGTGQGAYEQFF
TRBV24-1	-	13	-	TRBJ1-2	TGTGCCACCAGTGATTTTGCGGGGAAGGTCTACACCTTC	CATSDFAGKVYTF
TRBV7-9	-	14	TRBD1	TRBJ2-7	TGTGCCAGCAGCAAGGGACAGGGTAACTACGAGCAGTACTTC	CASSKGQGNYEQYF
TRBV11-2	-	13	-	TRBJ2-7	TGTGCCAGCAGCCCCGGTGCGAGCTACGAGCAGTACTTC	CASSPGASYEQYF
TRBV11-2	-	18	TRBD1	TRBJ2-6	TGTGCCAGCAGCCGCCGCGGGACAGGGTACTCTGGGGCCAACGTCCTGACTTTC	CASSRRGTGYSGANVLTF
TRBV18	-	17	TRBD2	TRBJ2-3	TGTGCCAGCTCAGCTTTAGCGGAAAGCGGGAGGACAGATACGCAGTATTTT	CASSALAESGRTDTQYF
TRBV2	once	15	-	TRBJ1-6	TGTGCCAGCTTAGGGACTAGCTCCTATAATTCACCCCTCCACTTT	CASLGTSSYNSPLHF
TRBV7-9	once	12	-	TRBJ2-1	TGTGCCAGCAGCCGATTTCAGGATGAGCAGTTCTTC	CASSRFQDEQFF
TRBV12-3/TRBV12-4	-	13	-	TRBJ2-7	TGTGCCAGCAGTCCGGGTCCCTCCTACGAGCAGTACTTC	CASSPGPSYEQYF
TRBV7-2	once	15	-	TRBJ1-6	TGTGCCAGCAGCTCCCTAACAGGGAACGGTTCACCCCTCCACTTT	CASSSLTGNGSPLHF